These 16 T cell receptor beta chains share one sample of origin, sequenced in a study of blood T cell repertoires in COVID-19. TCRdb's table, derived via immunoSEQ multiplex PCR, lists solely in-frame clones and lacks some. Of roughly 180,000 clones in the sample, less than 85% were seen once. The sequenced material came from PBMCs or T cells enriched from blood (not recorded which). The receptors stem from a man in his 60s who had recovered from COVID-19.

This chain connects TRBV19 to TRBJ2-1, with 10 bases fitting TRBD2. V trimming: 6 bases; J trimming: 5 bases; junction bases outside the gene matches: 7. The CDR3 runs 15 residues. Per the germline V gene, CDR1 is LNHDA and CDR2 is SQIVND (reference sequence). In DNA form, the CDR3 reads TGTGCCAGTAGCCAGACTAGCGGGCCCCACAATGAGCAGTTCTTC. Its translation is CASSQTSGPHNEQFF.

This clone was observed a single time. The rearrangement joins TRBV6-5 to TRBJ1-4; D uncertain. Germline CDR1 is MNHEY and CDR2 is SVGAGI. CDR3 length: 12 residues. Trimming cost V 7 bases and J 8 bases, with 11 bases left between them. CDR3 nucleotides: TGTGCCAGCACAGCCGACTGGGAAAAACTGTTTTTT. Residues: CASTADWEKLFF.

The gene calls are TRBV29-1 and TRBJ2-5, with D hard to call. Germline CDR1 reads SQVTM; CDR2 reads ANQGSEA. Trimming took 7 bases from V and 3 from J, leaving 15 bases between them. The CDR3 consists of 13 residues. CDR3 sequence reads: CSAAPGGEETQYF. The CDR3 DNA sequence: TGCAGCGCAGCGCCTGGCGGAGAAGAGACCCAGTACTTC. Together with reference TRBV29-1 and TRBJ2-5, the CDR3 gives the full variable domain: SAVISQKPSRDICQRGTSLTIQCQVDSQVTMMFWYRQQPGQSLTLIATANQGSEATYESGFVIDKFPISRPNLTFSTLTVSNMSPEDSSIYLCSAAPGGEETQYFGPGTRLLVL.

This clone was detected ten times or more. The rearrangement uses TRBV5-5 and TRBJ2-7; tentative D call: TRBD1 (6 bases). V was clipped by 4 bases and J by 6 bases, with 20 bases between them. Germline CDR1 is SGHKS and CDR2 is YYEKEE (reference sequence). This CDR3 comprises 15 residues. CDR3 DNA: TGTGCCAGCAGCCCTACCGGCAGGGGATACGGCGAGCAGTACTTC. Protein sequence: CASSPTGRGYGEQYF.

The rearrangement links TRBV7-9 to TRBJ1-3; D ambiguous. The CDR3 extends over 17 amino acids. The germline V and J ends were trimmed by 11 bases and 2 bases, with 25 bases remaining between them. CDR1 SEHNR and CDR2 FQNEAQ come from the germline V gene (reference sequence). For the CDR3, the DNA is TGTGCCTGGCGAGACGAGGTGACCGGATCGACTGGAAACACCATATATTTT. It encodes CAWRDEVTGSTGNTIYF. Together with reference TRBV7-9 and TRBJ1-3, the CDR3 gives the full variable domain: DTGVSQNPRHKITKRGQNVTFRCDPISEHNRLYWYRQTLGQGPEFLTYFQNEAQLEKSRLLSDRFSAERPKGSFSTLEIQRTEQGDSAMYLCAWRDEVTGSTGNTIYFGEGSWLTVV.

This chain links TRBV5-4 with TRBJ2-1, with 9 bases lining up with TRBD1. Germline V gives CDR1 SGHNT, CDR2 YYREEE (reference sequence). This CDR3 is built from 16 residues. The J segment lost 6 bases and the V segment lost 3 bases, leaving 10 bases of the junction unmatched. The CDR3: CASSYAQGARVNEQFF. Here the CDR3 DNA reads TGTGCCAGCAGCTACGCACAGGGGGCGCGGGTCAATGAGCAGTTCTTC.

The chain combines TRBV5-6 with TRBJ1-6, with D perhaps TRBD1 (5 bases). Germline CDR1 and CDR2: SGHDT and YYEEEE. V shed 3 bases and J shed 13 bases, with 11 bases lying between them. The CDR3 totals 12 residues. The CDR3 nucleotides are TGTGCCAGCAGCTGGGACTCTGGTCCCCTCCACTTT. Its protein product is CASSWDSGPLHF.

CDR3 coding DNA: TGCGCCAGCAGCTTCGGTCGTCCAACCACCTACGAGCAGTACTTC. It yields the protein CASSFGRPTTYEQYF. The chain employs TRBV5-1 and TRBJ2-7; D gene uncertain. The CDR3 length is 15 residues. V lost 2 bases to trimming and J lost 2 bases, with 14 bases between them. CDR1 is SGHRS and CDR2 is YFSETQ in the germline V gene.

The J gene is TRBJ2-7, the V gene TRBV5-4; D may be TRBD1 (5 bases). V lost 4 bases to trimming and J lost 4 bases, with 21 bases between them. Germline CDR1 and CDR2: SGHNT and YYREEE (reference sequence). CDR3 length: 16 amino acids. This CDR3 reads CASSPTAGPTLYEQYF. DNA of the CDR3: TGTGCCAGCAGCCCCACGGCAGGGCCCACCTTGTACGAGCAGTACTTC.

The V gene is TRBV20-1, the J gene TRBJ2-4, with 8 bases fitting TRBD2. This CDR3 comprises 19 residues. J was trimmed by 2 bases and V by 3 bases; bases with no gene match: 18. CDR1 is DFQATT, CDR2 SNEGSKA, per germline (reference sequence). The DNA of the CDR3 is TGCAGTGCTAGTATAGGCCCCCAGCGGGGGCTGAGGACCAAAAACATTCAGTACTTC. Amino acids: CSASIGPQRGLRTKNIQYF.

The gene calls are TRBV4-1 and TRBJ2-5, with 10 bases lining up with TRBD2. Losses at the gene ends were 0 bases for V and 4 bases for J; bases not matched to a gene: 8. Germline lookup yields CDR1 MGHRA and CDR2 YSYEKL. CDR3 size: 17 residues. The CDR3 nucleotides are TGCGCCAGCAGCCAAGACGGAGCGGGGGGGCCGGGAGAGACCCAGTACTTC. It translates to CASSQDGAGGPGETQYF.

V is TRBV9 and J is TRBJ1-6, with D perhaps matching TRBD1 (5 bases). Germline lookup yields CDR1 SGDLS and CDR2 YYNGEE. V gave up 0 bases and J gave up 7 bases, with 17 bases separating them. The CDR3 length is 17 residues. CDR3 in amino acids: CASSVGSVGALNSPLHF. CDR3 coding DNA: TGTGCCAGCAGCGTAGGAAGCGTTGGGGCACTAAATTCACCCCTCCACTTT.

The table lists this clone with a count of one. This chain connects TRBV29-1 to TRBJ2-7, with a tentative D call TRBD2 (6 bases). CDR1 SQVTM and CDR2 ANQGSEA come from the germline V gene. This CDR3 region has 13 residues. Trimming shortened V by 4 bases and J by 1 base, and 11 bases separated the two germline ends. The CDR3 sequence: CSVGGTGSYEQYF. The DNA of the CDR3 is TGCAGCGTTGGCGGGACGGGGTCCTACGAGCAGTACTTC.

V and J are TRBV5-4 and TRBJ1-4; 7 nucleotides line up with TRBD1. There are 15 residues in the CDR3. CDR1 SGHNT and CDR2 YYREEE come from the germline V gene (reference sequence). V lost 1 base, J lost 6 bases, and 6 bases stayed unmatched. CDR3 sequence: CASSLQRGRDEKLFF. The CDR3 nucleotides read TGTGCCAGCAGCTTGCAAAGGGGGCGGGATGAAAAACTGTTTTTT.

The CDR3 spells CASSIVNRHEAFF. The CDR3 DNA sequence: TGTGCCAGCAGCATCGTGAACCGACATGAAGCTTTCTTT. The chain recombines TRBV28 with TRBJ1-1; D not resolved. Trimming pared 6 bases from V and 7 bases from J, leaving 15 bases between. This CDR3 is built from 13 residues. CDR1 and CDR2 from the germline V gene are MDHEN and SYDVKM.

The V and J genes are TRBV7-9 and TRBJ2-5; TRBD1 agrees at 11 bases. V gave up 5 bases and J gave up 4 bases; unmatched junction bases: 6. Germline CDR1 and CDR2: SEHNR and FQNEAQ (reference sequence). There are 15 residues in the CDR3. The CDR3 DNA follows: TGTGCCAGCAGCACCGGGACAGGGGGTCGAGAGACCCAGTACTTC. This codes for CASSTGTGGRETQYF.